These T cell receptor beta chains were read from a single sample in a study of blood T cell repertoires in COVID-19. Method: immunoSEQ multiplex PCR; TCRdb's copy keeps in-frame clones and lacks some. This table has roughly 110,000 clones, around 84% appearing once. Sequencing was carried out using peripheral blood. These receptors originate from a human donor in a cohort sampled during active COVID-19. CDR3s include the opening cysteine and the closing phenylalanine or tryptophan. D genes are given only for firm matches. Rows may omit the clone size; those that give it use once, few, many or a size class.

J	size	length	D	V	DNA	CDR3
TRBJ1-6	NA	13	NA	TRBV2	TGTGCCAGCATAGGGGGACCTGCCTCACCCCTCCACTTT	CASIGGPASPLHF
TRBJ1-5	NA	12	NA	TRBV30	TGTGCCTGGAGTGGACAGAATCAGCCCCAGCATTTT	CAWSGQNQPQHF
TRBJ1-2	NA	11	TRBD1	TRBV27	TGTGCCAGCGGGACAGGCTATGGCTACACCTTC	CASGTGYGYTF
TRBJ2-2	NA	15	NA	TRBV7-2	TGTGCCAGCACCCGGGGGGCAGGGGGCGTCGGGGAGCTGTTTTTT	CASTRGAGGVGELFF
TRBJ2-3	NA	16	NA	TRBV6-2/TRBV6-3	TGTGCCAGCAGTGCTCTTGGCGGGGTCAACACAGATACGCAGTATTTT	CASSALGGVNTDTQYF
TRBJ1-5	NA	12	TRBD1	TRBV6-5	TGTGCCAGCAGAGGGGGCTGGGGGCCCCAGCATTTT	CASRGGWGPQHF
TRBJ2-2	few	14	TRBD1	TRBV5-5	TGTGCCAGCAGCCCACAGGGGATCACCGGGGAGCTGTTTTTT	CASSPQGITGELFF
TRBJ2-3	NA	15	TRBD2	TRBV14	TGTGCCAGCAGCCTACTAGCGGGGGGAACAGATACGCAGTATTTT	CASSLLAGGTDTQYF
TRBJ1-6	NA	13	TRBD1	TRBV5-4	TGTGCCAGCAGCCCGGACAGGGGACGGGCCCTCCACTTT	CASSPDRGRALHF
TRBJ1-5	NA	14	NA	TRBV23-1	TGCGCCAGCAGTCCCGATGGGCCAAATCAGCCCCAGCATTTT	CASSPDGPNQPQHF
TRBJ2-7	once	14	TRBD1	TRBV5-1	TGCGCCAGCAGCCCGGGACAGGCTACCTACGAGCAGTACTTC	CASSPGQATYEQYF
TRBJ2-2	NA	15	TRBD1	TRBV6-5	TGTGCCAGCAGTAAACACGACAGGGACACCGGGGAGCTGTTTTTT	CASSKHDRDTGELFF
TRBJ2-1	NA	17	TRBD2	TRBV3-1/TRBV3-2	TGTGCCAGCAGCCAAGGGAGGGGAGCGGGGTCCTACAATGAGCAGTTCTTC	CASSQGRGAGSYNEQFF
TRBJ1-2	once	13	NA	TRBV18	TGTGCCAGCTCCCTCGCCAGGCGCGATGGCTACACCTTC	CASSLARRDGYTF
TRBJ1-1	NA	14	TRBD1	TRBV5-1	TGCGCCAGCAGCTGGGGGACAGGGAACACTGAAGCTTTCTTT	CASSWGTGNTEAFF
TRBJ1-1	NA	12	TRBD1	TRBV5-6	TGTGCCAGCAGCCTAGGGGACAGTGAAGCTTTCTTT	CASSLGDSEAFF